This is a list of T cell receptor beta chains from one sample in a study of blood T cell repertoires in COVID-19. TCRdb keeps only in-frame clones here, not all; method: immunoSEQ multiplex PCR. This sample carries approximately 170,000 clones, roughly 80% of them seen once, and the ten largest clones take roughly 8.6%. Material for sequencing was PBMCs or T cells enriched from blood (not recorded which). These receptors were taken from a woman aged 45-65 years who had recovered from COVID-19. Each CDR3 is given with its conserved first and last residue. The order of the fields is CDR3 DNA, CDR3 protein, clone size, D gene, J gene, V gene. The D gene is left open where the match is weak. Clone size appears in some rows only: once, few, many, or a class for an expanded clone.

DNA: TGTGCCAGCAGCCGCGGACAGGGGGCAGGTAACACTGAAGCTTTCTTT; CDR3: CASSRGQGAGNTEAFF; size: NA; D: TRBD1; J: TRBJ1-1; V: TRBV28
DNA: TGTGCCAGCAGTCATCAGGGGCCCTTTGGCTACACCTTC; CDR3: CASSHQGPFGYTF; size: NA; D: NA; J: TRBJ1-2; V: TRBV6-5
DNA: TGTGCCAGTAGCAATCGACACAACACAGATACGCAGTATTTT; CDR3: CASSNRHNTDTQYF; size: NA; D: NA; J: TRBJ2-3; V: TRBV19
DNA: TGTGCCAGCAGCTCTATCGAGTACGAGCAGTACTTC; CDR3: CASSSIEYEQYF; size: NA; D: NA; J: TRBJ2-7; V: TRBV7-9
DNA: TGTGCCAGCAGTGCGACTAGCGGGAGGATCAGGGGGAATGAGCAGTTCTTC; CDR3: CASSATSGRIRGNEQFF; size: few; D: TRBD2; J: TRBJ2-1; V: TRBV2
DNA: TGTGCCAGCAGTTACGGACAGGGGGGATATGGCTACACCTTC; CDR3: CASSYGQGGYGYTF; size: NA; D: TRBD1; J: TRBJ1-2; V: TRBV27
DNA: TGTGCCAGCAGTTACGGGAGAAGAACTGAAGCTTTCTTT; CDR3: CASSYGRRTEAFF; size: NA; D: NA; J: TRBJ1-1; V: TRBV6-6
DNA: TGTGCCAGCAGCTTTGGGCGGGGAAATGAAAAACTGTTTTTT; CDR3: CASSFGRGNEKLFF; size: few; D: NA; J: TRBJ1-4; V: TRBV7-8
DNA: TGTGCCAGCAGCCCCTCCTTTAGGGGTTTCACAGATACGCAGTATTTT; CDR3: CASSPSFRGFTDTQYF; size: once; D: NA; J: TRBJ2-3; V: TRBV7-9
DNA: TGTGCCAGCAGCCCAGACGGCCCCTTGGCAGGCTCACCCCTCCACTTT; CDR3: CASSPDGPLAGSPLHF; size: few; D: NA; J: TRBJ1-6; V: TRBV14
DNA: TGTGCCAGCAGCCGAACGGGGGCAGATACGCAGTATTTT; CDR3: CASSRTGADTQYF; size: once; D: NA; J: TRBJ2-3; V: TRBV3-1/TRBV3-2
DNA: TGTGCCAGCAGTGAATTTGGTGGGGAGGGCACAGATACGCAGTATTTT; CDR3: CASSEFGGEGTDTQYF; size: few; D: NA; J: TRBJ2-3; V: TRBV2
DNA: TGTGCCAGCAGCCAAAAACGGGGAAATGAAAAACTGTTTTTT; CDR3: CASSQKRGNEKLFF; size: once; D: NA; J: TRBJ1-4; V: TRBV3-1/TRBV3-2
DNA: TGTGCCAGCAGCCGGGGTGGGACAGGCAGTAACAATGAGCAGTTCTTC; CDR3: CASSRGGTGSNNEQFF; size: NA; D: TRBD1; J: TRBJ2-1; V: TRBV7-2
DNA: TGTGCCAGCAGTGATGGGGCTGATCGGTACTTC; CDR3: CASSDGADRYF; size: NA; D: NA; J: TRBJ2-7; V: TRBV2
DNA: TGTGCCAGCTCACCAGGAGAAGCGGGAGGGGCGGAGACCCAGTACTTC; CDR3: CASSPGEAGGAETQYF; size: NA; D: TRBD2; J: TRBJ2-5; V: TRBV18
DNA: TGTGCCATCGGGGCCCCTGGGATCGATACGCAGTATTTT; CDR3: CAIGAPGIDTQYF; size: NA; D: NA; J: TRBJ2-3; V: TRBV10-3
DNA: TGTGCTAGCAGCGAGACAGCGGGGACTAATGAAAAACTGTTTTTT; CDR3: CASSETAGTNEKLFF; size: NA; D: NA; J: TRBJ1-4; V: TRBV7-7
DNA: TGTGCCAGCAGCTCTATGGACAGAGGTGGGAATGAGCAGTTCTTC; CDR3: CASSSMDRGGNEQFF; size: few; D: NA; J: TRBJ2-1; V: TRBV5-4
DNA: TGTGCCAGCAGTTTACCGGACAGAACCTACGAGCAGTACTTC; CDR3: CASSLPDRTYEQYF; size: NA; D: NA; J: TRBJ2-7; V: TRBV28
DNA: TGCGCCAGCAGCTTGGACGCGACATATAACTATGGCTACACCTTC; CDR3: CASSLDATYNYGYTF; size: NA; D: NA; J: TRBJ1-2; V: TRBV5-1
DNA: TGTGCCAGCAGCCAGGGGTGGGAAGCCAAAAACATTCAGTACTTC; CDR3: CASSQGWEAKNIQYF; size: NA; D: NA; J: TRBJ2-4; V: TRBV7-8
DNA: TGTGCCAGCAGCTTAGTAAGCAGGGAGAACACCGGGGAGCTGTTTTTT; CDR3: CASSLVSRENTGELFF; size: NA; D: NA; J: TRBJ2-2; V: TRBV11-2
DNA: TGTGCCAGCAACCACCAGGGTAGCAATCAGCCCCAGCATTTT; CDR3: CASNHQGSNQPQHF; size: NA; D: NA; J: TRBJ1-5; V: TRBV6-6
DNA: TGTGCCAGCAGCGTATTGACTGATCAGCCCCAGCATTTT; CDR3: CASSVLTDQPQHF; size: few; D: NA; J: TRBJ1-5; V: TRBV2
DNA: TGTGCCAGCAGCTTACTAGCGGGAGTTTTCAAAGATACGCAGTATTTT; CDR3: CASSLLAGVFKDTQYF; size: NA; D: TRBD2; J: TRBJ2-3; V: TRBV7-2
DNA: TGTGCCAGCAGCTTAGGGGGCACCAACTATGGCTACACCTTC; CDR3: CASSLGGTNYGYTF; size: NA; D: NA; J: TRBJ1-2; V: TRBV7-9
DNA: TGTGCCAGTAGTATTAAGCGGGGGGTAGACGAGCAGTACTTC; CDR3: CASSIKRGVDEQYF; size: NA; D: TRBD2; J: TRBJ2-7; V: TRBV19
DNA: TGTGCCAGCAGTTACGTTCCGACAGGGGGGCGTAGCACTGAAGCTTTCTTT; CDR3: CASSYVPTGGRSTEAFF; size: NA; D: TRBD1; J: TRBJ1-1; V: TRBV6-2/TRBV6-3
DNA: TGTGCCATCAGTGAAGGGCGACAGGGGAATTCCTACGAGCAGTACTTC; CDR3: CAISEGRQGNSYEQYF; size: NA; D: TRBD1; J: TRBJ2-7; V: TRBV10-3
DNA: TGTGCCAGCAGTGATCGGCAATCCTCGTGGGGCGCTGAAGCTTTCTTT; CDR3: CASSDRQSSWGAEAFF; size: NA; D: NA; J: TRBJ1-1; V: TRBV2
DNA: TGTGCCAGCAGCACCGGGACAAGTACCAAAGGGGGCTCCTACGAGCAGTACTTC; CDR3: CASSTGTSTKGGSYEQYF; size: once; D: NA; J: TRBJ2-7; V: TRBV7-9
DNA: TGTGCCAGCAGGGGACAGGGGAACGCCGGGGAGCTGTTTTTT; CDR3: CASRGQGNAGELFF; size: NA; D: TRBD1; J: TRBJ2-2; V: TRBV2
DNA: TGTGCCAGCTCAAGCGGGACTAGCACAGATACGCAGTATTTT; CDR3: CASSSGTSTDTQYF; size: NA; D: TRBD2; J: TRBJ2-3; V: TRBV6-5
DNA: TGTGCCAGCGCCCTCCAGGGTCAACCCGTGTCACCCCTCCACTTT; CDR3: CASALQGQPVSPLHF; size: NA; D: NA; J: TRBJ1-6; V: TRBV6-5
DNA: TGTGCCAGCAGCTTAGGGACAGGCCGGGTTGCCGTTTACGAGCAGTACTTC; CDR3: CASSLGTGRVAVYEQYF; size: once; D: TRBD1; J: TRBJ2-7; V: TRBV7-9
DNA: TGTGCCAGCAGCTCCCTACTCGGGCTAGCGGGAGGTTATGAGCAGTTCTTC; CDR3: CASSSLLGLAGGYEQFF; size: few; D: TRBD2; J: TRBJ2-1; V: TRBV7-9
DNA: TGTGCCAGCAGCCCAGGGGGTTACTATGGCTACACCTTC; CDR3: CASSPGGYYGYTF; size: NA; D: TRBD1; J: TRBJ1-2; V: TRBV28
DNA: TGTGCCAGCAGACCCTTTGGGAGGTCCACTGAAGCTTTCTTT; CDR3: CASRPFGRSTEAFF; size: NA; D: NA; J: TRBJ1-1; V: TRBV28
DNA: TGTGCCAGCAGCTGGCGACAGGGGGCCTACGAGCAGTACTTC; CDR3: CASSWRQGAYEQYF; size: NA; D: TRBD1; J: TRBJ2-7; V: TRBV7-8
DNA: TGCGCCAGCAGCCAAGATAGCCGGGACTCCTACGAGCAGTACTTC; CDR3: CASSQDSRDSYEQYF; size: NA; D: NA; J: TRBJ2-7; V: TRBV4-3
DNA: TGTGCCAGCAGTCCTCTGACAAGTAAATGGAATTCACCCCTCCACTTT; CDR3: CASSPLTSKWNSPLHF; size: NA; D: NA; J: TRBJ1-6; V: TRBV11-2
DNA: TGCGCCAGCAGCTTGCCAGGGATCAATGAGCAGTTCTTC; CDR3: CASSLPGINEQFF; size: NA; D: NA; J: TRBJ2-1; V: TRBV5-1
DNA: TGTGCCAGTCGGGGGGATGGGATTATGAACACTGAAGCTTTCTTT; CDR3: CASRGDGIMNTEAFF; size: many; D: NA; J: TRBJ1-1; V: TRBV9
DNA: TGTGCCAGCAGCTTAGCTCTGGGGGCGAACACTGAAGCTTTCTTT; CDR3: CASSLALGANTEAFF; size: NA; D: NA; J: TRBJ1-1; V: TRBV7-9
DNA: TGTGCCAGCAGCCTCGGACAGGGTGGAAGTTATTATTACGAGCAGTACTTC; CDR3: CASSLGQGGSYYYEQYF; size: NA; D: TRBD1; J: TRBJ2-7; V: TRBV7-9
DNA: TGTGCCAGCAGTTTTGATGCGGGAATCACAGATACGCAGTATTTT; CDR3: CASSFDAGITDTQYF; size: once; D: NA; J: TRBJ2-3; V: TRBV27
DNA: TGTGCCAGCTCTCCCGATGCGCTCACCGGGGAGCTGTTTTTT; CDR3: CASSPDALTGELFF; size: NA; D: NA; J: TRBJ2-2; V: TRBV18